The clone carrying this TCR beta chain was recorded a few times. Its antigen is not identified. V dropped 3 bases and J dropped 5; count of bases not matched to a gene: 2. The length of the CDR3 is 12 residues. CDR1 and CDR2 (germline): SGDLS, YYNGEE. Measured with immunoSEQ multiplex PCR; TCRdb has only the in-frame clones, and not every one. The sample holds 100,000 to 150,000 clones, roughly 87% seen once. The data originate from a study of T cell responses to AZD1222 COVID-19 vaccine. Across the study: Pooling was applied to second doses at about 4 or about 12 weeks.

Findings of the study overall: Of the AZD1222 recipients, only six were seropositive at baseline.

The V gene is TRBV9, the J gene TRBJ2-7; 7 nucleotides line up with TRBD1. The sample in question was peripheral blood, obtained on day 0 of AZD1222 vaccination. The receptor's source is an adult in good health. The CDR3 DNA follows: TGTGCCAGCAGCGAAGGGGGCGACGAGCAGTACTTC. It codes for CASSEGGDEQYF.